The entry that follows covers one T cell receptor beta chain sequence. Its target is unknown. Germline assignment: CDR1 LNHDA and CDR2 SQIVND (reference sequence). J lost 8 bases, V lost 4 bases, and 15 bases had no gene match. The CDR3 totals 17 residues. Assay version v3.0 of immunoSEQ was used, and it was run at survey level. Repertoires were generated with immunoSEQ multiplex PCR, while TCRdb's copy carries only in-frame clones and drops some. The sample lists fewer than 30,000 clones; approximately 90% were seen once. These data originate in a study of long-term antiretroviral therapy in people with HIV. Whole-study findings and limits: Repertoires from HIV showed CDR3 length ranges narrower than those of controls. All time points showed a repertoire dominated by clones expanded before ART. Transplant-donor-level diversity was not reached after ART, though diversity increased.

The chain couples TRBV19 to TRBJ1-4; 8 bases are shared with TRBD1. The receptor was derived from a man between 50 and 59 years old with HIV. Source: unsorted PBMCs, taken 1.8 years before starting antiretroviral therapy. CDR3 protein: CASSNLWATGVEEKLFF. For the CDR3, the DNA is TGTGCCAGTAGTAACCTATGGGCGACAGGGGTCGAGGAAAAACTGTTTTTT. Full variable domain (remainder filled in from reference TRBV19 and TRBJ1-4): DGGITQSPKYLFRKEGQNVTLSCEQNLNHDAMYWYRQDPGQGLRLIYYSQIVNDFQKGDIAEGYSVSREKKESFPLTVTSAQKNPTAFYLCASSNLWATGVEEKLFFGSGTQLSVL.